The present TCR beta chain was sequenced within a study of OX40 agonist ivuxolimab in advanced cancers. Across the study: The study gave patients intravenous ivuxolimab at 0.01 to 10 mg/kg every 2 weeks.

This CDR3 is built from 16 residues. Trimming took 2 bases from V and 2 from J; bases not matched to a gene: 3. Per germline, CDR1 MNHEY and CDR2 SMNVEV (reference sequence). Method: immunoSEQ multiplex PCR; TCRdb's copy keeps in-frame clones and lacks some. The sample yields tens of thousands of clones, roughly 89% seen once. The chain employs TRBV27 and TRBJ2-1, with 10 bases fitting TRBD2. This receptor was obtained from an adult with an advanced solid tumor such as melanoma, head and neck, liver or kidney cancer. Material: CD4+ or CD8+ T cells sorted from blood, obtained in a trial of the OX40 agonist ivuxolimab. CDR3 bases: TGTGCCAGCAGTTTACTAGCGGGGGACACCTACAATGAGCAGTTCTTC. Translated: CASSLLAGDTYNEQFF.